This is a list of T cell receptor beta chains from one sample in a study of blood T cell repertoires in COVID-19. Repertoires were generated with immunoSEQ multiplex PCR, while TCRdb's copy carries only in-frame clones and drops some. The profile shows more than 80,000 clones, approximately 85% of them singletons. Sequencing used peripheral blood. Source of these receptors: a man aged 50 or older with active COVID-19. The CDR3 runs from the conserved cysteine through the conserved F or W. The order of the fields is J gene, clone size, D gene, V gene, CDR3 protein, CDR3 DNA. The D gene is left open where the match is weak. Not all rows give a size; the values are once, few, many and, for expanded clones, a class.

TRBJ2-7,.,.,TRBV6-5,CASSYSVTTSYEQYF,TGTGCCAGCAGTTACTCGGTGACAACCTCCTACGAGCAGTACTTC
TRBJ2-1,.,TRBD2,TRBV7-3,CASSPRTSGSYNEQFF,TGTGCCAGCAGCCCCAGGACTAGTGGCTCCTACAATGAGCAGTTCTTC
TRBJ1-5,few,.,TRBV6-6,CASSAGPNQPQHF,TGTGCCAGCAGTGCGGGGCCCAATCAGCCCCAGCATTTT
TRBJ2-1,.,TRBD1,TRBV7-9,CASSQDRGVTNEQFF,TGTGCCAGCAGCCAGGACAGGGGGGTTACGAATGAGCAGTTCTTC
TRBJ2-5,.,TRBD1,TRBV18,CASSRTGGSYQETQYF,TGTGCCAGCTCGCGGACAGGGGGATCGTACCAAGAGACCCAGTACTTC
TRBJ1-2,once,.,TRBV12-3/TRBV12-4,CASSRERLGYTF,TGTGCCAGCAGTCGAGAACGTCTTGGCTACACCTTC
TRBJ2-5,.,.,TRBV18,CASSLTGIQETQYF,TGTGCCAGCTCACTAACGGGGATCCAAGAGACCCAGTACTTC
TRBJ1-2,.,.,TRBV5-1,CASSTGGEGIGYTF,TGCGCCAGCAGTACTGGGGGCGAGGGGATTGGCTACACCTTC
TRBJ2-1,.,.,TRBV28,CATQDAVQEQFF,TGTGCCACCCAAGATGCAGTTCAGGAGCAGTTCTTC
TRBJ1-6,.,.,TRBV7-7,CASSLIQVFSPLHF,TGTGCTAGCAGCTTAATACAGGTGTTTTCACCCCTCCACTTT
TRBJ1-1,.,TRBD1,TRBV6-5,CASSQQGALTEAFF,TGTGCCAGCAGTCAACAGGGGGCGTTAACTGAAGCTTTCTTT
TRBJ2-2,.,TRBD1,TRBV30,CAWSRDRSAGELFF,TGTGCCTGGAGTAGGGACAGGAGCGCCGGGGAGCTGTTTTTT
TRBJ2-3,.,TRBD1,TRBV6-5,CASSSHRGLKADTQYF,TGTGCCAGCAGTTCCCACAGGGGGCTTAAAGCAGATACGCAGTATTTT
TRBJ2-4,.,TRBD2,TRBV3-1/TRBV3-2,CASSRLAENIQYF,TGTGCCAGCAGTAGACTAGCGGAAAACATTCAGTACTTC
TRBJ2-5,.,.,TRBV18,CASSPPTGTRETQYF,TGTGCCAGCTCACCACCGACAGGGACTAGGGAGACCCAGTACTTC
TRBJ2-5,.,TRBD1,TRBV7-9,CASSWGQAQETQYF,TGTGCCAGCAGCTGGGGACAGGCACAAGAGACCCAGTACTTC
TRBJ2-2,.,TRBD2,TRBV7-2,CASSPRRAGASTGELFF,TGTGCCAGCAGCCCGCGACGGGCGGGAGCAAGCACCGGGGAGCTGTTTTTT
TRBJ2-7,.,TRBD1,TRBV7-2,CASSSGTGAYEQYF,TGTGCCAGCAGCTCCGGGACAGGGGCCTACGAGCAGTACTTC
TRBJ2-7,.,.,TRBV4-2,CASSQGLGYEQYF,TGTGCCAGCAGCCAAGGCCTAGGATACGAGCAGTACTTC
TRBJ2-2,.,TRBD1,TRBV24-1,CATKPTGDSGNTGELFF,TGTGCCACCAAACCGACAGGGGACAGCGGGAACACCGGGGAGCTGTTTTTT
TRBJ1-1,.,.,TRBV5-8,CASSFGGRGTEAFF,TGTGCCAGCAGCTTCGGGGGTAGAGGCACTGAAGCTTTCTTT
TRBJ2-1,.,TRBD2,TRBV24-1,CATSALDWGREFF,TGTGCCACCAGTGCCCTGGACTGGGGGAGGGAGTTCTTC
TRBJ1-5,.,.,TRBV6-5,CASRRGDNQPQHF,TGTGCCAGCAGGCGGGGCGACAATCAGCCCCAGCATTTT
TRBJ1-3,.,.,TRBV28,CASSQPASARSGNTIYF,TGTGCCAGCAGCCAACCTGCCTCTGCGCGGTCCGGAAACACCATATATTTT
TRBJ1-1,.,.,TRBV5-1,CASSAELLENTEAFF,TGCGCCAGCAGCGCCGAGCTCCTAGAGAACACTGAAGCTTTCTTT
TRBJ2-2,.,TRBD2,TRBV9,CASSVKSSGGINGELFF,TGTGCCAGCAGCGTGAAATCTAGCGGGGGAATTAACGGGGAGCTGTTTTTT
TRBJ1-1,.,TRBD1,TRBV7-9,CASSLGTGLLKAFF,TGTGCCAGCAGCCTCGGGACAGGACTACTGAAAGCTTTCTTT
TRBJ2-1,.,.,TRBV4-3,CASSQEPSGYNEQFF,TGCGCCAGCAGCCAAGAGCCCAGCGGATACAATGAGCAGTTCTTC
TRBJ2-7,.,TRBD1,TRBV19,CASSTHGQEGSYEQYF,TGTGCCAGTAGTACCCATGGACAGGAAGGCTCCTACGAGCAGTACTTC
TRBJ2-7,once,.,TRBV11-1,CASSPRDISYEQYF,TGTGCCAGCAGCCCCCGGGACATTTCCTACGAGCAGTACTTC
TRBJ2-7,.,TRBD1,TRBV7-9,CASSLERTGSYEQYF,TGTGCCAGCAGCTTAGAACGGACAGGCTCCTACGAGCAGTACTTC
TRBJ1-2,.,TRBD1,TRBV7-2,CASSWSRDSYGYTF,TGTGCCAGCAGCTGGTCCCGGGACAGCTATGGCTACACCTTC
TRBJ1-5,.,TRBD1,TRBV2,CASSPESGQYNQPQHF,TGTGCCAGCAGCCCTGAATCGGGACAGTATAATCAGCCCCAGCATTTT
TRBJ1-1,many,TRBD1,TRBV19,CASSSYRGLDTEAFF,TGTGCCAGTAGTAGCTACAGGGGGCTCGACACTGAAGCTTTCTTT
TRBJ2-1,few,.,TRBV27,CASSLSAYNEQFF,TGTGCCAGCAGTTTGTCAGCCTACAATGAGCAGTTCTTC
TRBJ1-6,.,TRBD1,TRBV28,CASSPGQGFLSPLHF,TGTGCCAGCAGTCCGGGACAGGGGTTTCTCTCACCCCTCCACTTT
TRBJ2-1,once,TRBD2,TRBV28,CASSSSGYRSYNEQFF,TGTGCCAGCAGCTCTAGCGGGTACCGCTCCTACAATGAGCAGTTCTTC
TRBJ2-2,.,TRBD2,TRBV19,CASSSGLAGVAGELFF,TGTGCCAGTAGTTCGGGACTAGCGGGAGTCGCCGGGGAGCTGTTTTTT
TRBJ1-2,.,.,TRBV4-1,CASSQDSAGLANYGYTF,TGCGCCAGCAGCCAAGATTCGGCGGGACTTGCTAACTATGGCTACACCTTC
TRBJ2-7,once,TRBD1,TRBV4-1,CASSQFTGTGIYEQYF,TGCGCCAGCAGCCAATTTACCGGGACAGGGATCTACGAGCAGTACTTC
TRBJ2-7,once,.,TRBV5-4,CASSFLGGADEQYF,TGTGCCAGCAGCTTTTTAGGGGGGGCCGACGAGCAGTACTTC
TRBJ1-2,once,.,TRBV24-1,CATSDLGGAHGYTF,TGTGCCACCAGTGATTTAGGGGGGGCGCATGGCTACACCTTC
TRBJ2-7,many,TRBD2,TRBV7-6,CASSLESGRHYEQYF,TGTGCCAGCAGCTTAGAAAGCGGGAGGCACTACGAGCAGTACTTC